This T cell receptor (beta chain) was retrieved from a study of blood T cell repertoires in COVID-19. Those who participated ranged in age from roughly 18 to 90 years and resided in 24 US areas. Membership in each cohort depended on participant-reported clinical history. Symptom resolution, clearance, or two negative PCRs marked the recovered donors of Cohort 3. Authors' processing steps: Estimation of nucleated cell counts was performed using reference gene primer amplification. Data came from immunoSEQ multiplex PCR; TCRdb stores just in-frame clones and leaves some out. From that table come the V and J calls and clone size; the DNA was used to work out D and trimming. The table shows about 400,000 clones, with about 90% occurring only once. CDR1 is SEHNR, CDR2 FQNEAQ, per germline (reference sequence). The CDR3 extends over 14 amino acids. Trimming shortened V by 0 bases and J by 5 bases, and 10 bases separated the two germline ends.

Sample: PBMCs or T cells enriched from blood (not recorded which). The receptor was isolated from a woman aged 25 to 45 who had recovered from COVID-19. The chain is built from TRBV7-9 and TRBJ1-2; TRBD1 is a possible D gene (5 bases). The DNA of the CDR3 is TGTGCCAGCAGCTTAGCGATTGGGGCATATGGCTACACCTTC. Its translation is CASSLAIGAYGYTF.